The T cell receptor beta chain described here comes from a study of vaccination and CD4 T cells after COVID-19. Whole-study context: Vaccinees got either two BNT162b2 doses or two mRNA-1273 doses. The authors exposed cells to overlapping spike peptides derived from SARS-CoV-2, HCoV-NL63, HCoV-OC43 and HCoV-229E.

Details on this clonotype: What it binds is unknown.

The Oncomine TCR Beta short-read assay generated sequence data from the DNA of cultured CD4+ T cells. Genomic DNA was isolated from cultured CD4+ T cells. Each CDR3 protein is one row after TCRdb ran MiXCR on the PCR reads. The data contain about 14,000 distinct CDR3 sequences, just over 55% of them singletons. Treatment in this sample: approximately 9-day PBMC culture with coronavirus spike peptide pools or control peptides (ViraFEST assay). The CDR3 has 19 amino acids. Looked up from germline, CDR1 is SGHVS and CDR2 is FQNEAQ. The junction had 13 bases not matched to a gene; V was cut back by 5 bases and J by 4 bases.

Sequences were obtained from CD4+ T cells from blood, cultured in vitro. This sequence was found in a human donor who had recovered from COVID-19. The rearrangement uses TRBV7-8 and TRBJ2-1, with 14 bases lining up with TRBD2. CDR3 coding DNA: TGTGCCAGCAGCCCCCGGGAGGGGCGACTAGCGGGAGGGTACAATGAGCAGTTCTTC. This codes for CASSPREGRLAGGYNEQFF.